Listed here are 11 T cell receptor beta chains from one sample, sequenced in a study of response to subunit inactivated influenza vaccine. TCRdb ran MiXCR on the RT-PCR reads and lists one entry per CDR3 protein. The data contain over 150,000 distinct CDR3 sequences, roughly 10% of them singletons. The sample in question was CD8+ T cells sorted from PBMCs, obtained about 23 months after vaccination. The source of these receptors is a man aged 50 to 69 who received an inactivated influenza vaccine.

The chain recombines TRBV12-3 or TRBV12-4 with TRBJ2-7, with TRBD1 matching 7 bases. V gave up 10 bases and J gave up 2 bases; unmatched junction bases: 8. There are 13 residues in the CDR3. The CDR3 DNA is TGTGCCACGGCAGGGGGTCCTACCTACGAGCAGTACTTC. This sequence encodes CATAGGPTYEQYF.

There are many counts of this clonotype. A junction end diverges from the germline sequence, so it may reflect a read error. The chain employs TRBV20-1 and TRBJ2-7, with a weak D call TRBD2 (6 bases). The CDR3 extends over 13 amino acids. Germline lookup yields CDR1 DFQATT and CDR2 SNEGSKA (reference sequence). CDR3: CSARGGSSYEQYF. For the CDR3, the DNA is TGCAGTGCCAGAGGAGGGAGCTCCTACGAGCAGTACTTC.

The rearrangement uses TRBV2 and TRBJ1-1; the match to TRBD1 covers 7 bases. The CDR3 runs 13 residues. CDR1 SNHLY and CDR2 FYNNEI come from the germline V gene. After removal of 3 bases from V and 9 bases from J, the junction contained 7 bases not matched to a gene. Written as DNA, the CDR3 is TGTGCCAGCAGTGATCTAACAGGGGATCAAGCTTTCTTT. Residues: CASSDLTGDQAFF. The full variable domain, rest sourced from reference TRBV2 and TRBJ1-1, is EPEVTQTPSHQVTQMGQEVILRCVPISNHLYFYWYRQILGQKVEFLVSFYNNEISEKSEIFDDQFSVERPDGSNFTLKIRSTKLEDSAMYFCASSDLTGDQAFFGQGTRLTVV.

The chain combines TRBV10-3 with TRBJ2-7; tentatively, D is TRBD1 or TRBD2 (6 bases each). This CDR3 contains 15 residues. The germline V gene has CDR1 ENHRY and CDR2 SYGVKD. Trimming cost V 8 bases and J 0 bases, with 17 bases left between them. CDR3 DNA sequence: TGTGCCATCGGGGGGCACGGGGTGAGCTCCTACGAGCAGTACTTC. The encoded protein is CAIGGHGVSSYEQYF.

This chain links TRBV19 with TRBJ2-7, with 8 bases aligning to TRBD1. CDR3 size: 15 residues. Germline V lookup: CDR1 LNHDA, CDR2 SQIVND (reference sequence). The junction had 8 bases not matched to a gene; V was cut back by 5 bases and J by 2 bases. The CDR3 loop is CASSLFDRGAYEQYF. CDR3 bases: TGTGCCAGTAGTCTCTTCGACAGGGGCGCCTACGAGCAGTACTTC.

This chain links TRBV10-3 with TRBJ1-1; D remains unclear. The CDR3 contains 15 residues. V gave up 2 bases and J gave up 7 bases, with 17 bases separating them. Looked up from germline, CDR1 is ENHRY and CDR2 is SYGVKD. For the CDR3, the DNA is TGTGCCATCAGTGAGCCGGGATCTGGACGGGATGAAGCTTTCTTT. Translating gives CAISEPGSGRDEAFF.

This chain uses TRBV20-1 with TRBJ2-7, with 7 bases that match TRBD1. Germline V gives CDR1 DFQATT, CDR2 SNEGSKA (reference sequence). CDR3 length: 14 residues. V lost 4 bases and J lost 4; bases outside the gene matches: 10. In DNA form, the CDR3 reads TGCAGTGCTACACCCCCGGACAGGCGATACGAGCAGTACTTC. This encodes CSATPPDRRYEQYF.

The chain uses TRBV28 and TRBJ2-2; TRBD2 matches at 13 bases. The germline V gene has CDR1 MDHEN and CDR2 SYDVKM. The V segment lost 6 bases and the J segment 5 bases; nucleotides outside the gene matches: 15. This CDR3 has 19 residues. CDR3 sequence (DNA): TGTGCCAGCAGCCCCGCCGGGACTAGCGGGACAAGTAGGACCGGGGAGCTGTTTTTT. Translating it yields CASSPAGTSGTSRTGELFF.

This clonotype was seen repeatedly, ten times or more. V gene TRBV3-1 combines with J gene TRBJ2-5, with 8 bases that match TRBD2. The CDR3 loop spans 16 amino acids. The V gene's germline CDR1 is LGHDT and CDR2 YNNKEL (reference sequence). V was clipped by 0 bases and J by 5 bases; unmatched bases: 8. CDR3 bases: TGTGCCAGCAGCCAAGATTCAAGCGGGGGAGAGGAGACCCAGTACTTC. It encodes CASSQDSSGGEETQYF.

This clonotype was detected only a few times. The chain joins TRBV6-2 or TRBV6-3 to TRBJ1-6; tentatively, D is TRBD1 (5 bases). This CDR3 comprises 13 residues. V dropped 7 bases and J dropped 7 bases, with 11 bases sitting between them. Looked up from germline, CDR1 is MNHEY and CDR2 is SVGEGT. For the CDR3, the DNA is TGTGCCAGCACCAAGACAGAGAATTCACCCCTCCACTTT. This codes for CASTKTENSPLHF.

At least ten counts were recorded for this clonotype. V gene TRBV5-6 combines with J gene TRBJ2-7; 7 positions match TRBD2. The CDR3 totals 15 residues. Germline lookup yields CDR1 SGHDT and CDR2 YYEEEE. J gave up 2 bases and V 0 bases, and 5 bases lay outside the gene matches. CDR3 residues: CASSLGLAGAYEQYF. DNA for the CDR3: TGTGCCAGCAGCTTGGGTTTAGCGGGTGCCTACGAGCAGTACTTC.